The clone carrying this TCR beta chain was picked up a small number of times. Its specificity is unknown. The V and J ends lost 5 bases and 0 bases, in that order; junction bases with no gene match: 9. Germline V gene sequence: CDR1 MNHEY, CDR2 SMNVEV (reference sequence). This CDR3 is 17 amino acids long. Time point given: pre-sensitization, week 0. Treatment specified: therapeutic diphenylcyclopropenone sensitization with weekly scalp DPC. TCRdb re-called the RACE reads with MiXCR, one entry per CDR3 protein. The profile shows about 260,000 distinct CDR3 sequences, approximately 8.6% of them singletons. This entry comes from a study of human T cells and chemical hapten exposure. Study context: Chiefly women, the patients showed alopecia areata, totalis or universalis.

Study-level results: Sensitizing with DPC caused no change in TCRs above 1 in 1000 frequency.

This clonotype originated in a woman in her thirties or forties with alopecia areata. Some clones in this sample may be carry-over from other donors' samples. Sequenced here: whole blood, sampled in connection with sensitization to the hapten diphenylcyclopropenone (DPC). The genes are TRBV27 and TRBJ2-4, with TRBD1 matching over 8 bases. DNA for the CDR3: TGTGCCAGCAGTAGCCCGCCAGGGGGCGCAGCCAAAAACATTCAGTACTTC. Protein: CASSSPPGGAAKNIQYF.